This T cell receptor (beta chain) was captured in a study of response to subunit inactivated influenza vaccine. Germline values: CDR1 SGHDN, CDR2 FVKESK. V was cut by 1 base and J by 6 bases, with 10 bases left in between. This CDR3 contains 14 residues. Via MiXCR, TCRdb re-called the RT-PCR reads, giving one row per CDR3 protein. The sample contains around 580,000 distinct CDR3 sequences, 14% of which appear only once. This clonotype was detected only a few times. Its cognate antigen is unknown. General observations from the study: That few new T cells are recruited by each seasonal influenza vaccination was the authors' suggestion.

The sequencing used PBMCs from blood, collected roughly 12 days after vaccination. The receptor comes from a man aged 50 to 60 who received an inactivated influenza vaccine. The genes are TRBV14 and TRBJ2-1, with D possibly being TRBD1 (5 bases). The chain's CDR3 is CASSQVLRGNEQFF. CDR3 coding DNA: TGTGCCAGCAGCCAAGTTCTTAGGGGCAATGAGCAGTTCTTC.